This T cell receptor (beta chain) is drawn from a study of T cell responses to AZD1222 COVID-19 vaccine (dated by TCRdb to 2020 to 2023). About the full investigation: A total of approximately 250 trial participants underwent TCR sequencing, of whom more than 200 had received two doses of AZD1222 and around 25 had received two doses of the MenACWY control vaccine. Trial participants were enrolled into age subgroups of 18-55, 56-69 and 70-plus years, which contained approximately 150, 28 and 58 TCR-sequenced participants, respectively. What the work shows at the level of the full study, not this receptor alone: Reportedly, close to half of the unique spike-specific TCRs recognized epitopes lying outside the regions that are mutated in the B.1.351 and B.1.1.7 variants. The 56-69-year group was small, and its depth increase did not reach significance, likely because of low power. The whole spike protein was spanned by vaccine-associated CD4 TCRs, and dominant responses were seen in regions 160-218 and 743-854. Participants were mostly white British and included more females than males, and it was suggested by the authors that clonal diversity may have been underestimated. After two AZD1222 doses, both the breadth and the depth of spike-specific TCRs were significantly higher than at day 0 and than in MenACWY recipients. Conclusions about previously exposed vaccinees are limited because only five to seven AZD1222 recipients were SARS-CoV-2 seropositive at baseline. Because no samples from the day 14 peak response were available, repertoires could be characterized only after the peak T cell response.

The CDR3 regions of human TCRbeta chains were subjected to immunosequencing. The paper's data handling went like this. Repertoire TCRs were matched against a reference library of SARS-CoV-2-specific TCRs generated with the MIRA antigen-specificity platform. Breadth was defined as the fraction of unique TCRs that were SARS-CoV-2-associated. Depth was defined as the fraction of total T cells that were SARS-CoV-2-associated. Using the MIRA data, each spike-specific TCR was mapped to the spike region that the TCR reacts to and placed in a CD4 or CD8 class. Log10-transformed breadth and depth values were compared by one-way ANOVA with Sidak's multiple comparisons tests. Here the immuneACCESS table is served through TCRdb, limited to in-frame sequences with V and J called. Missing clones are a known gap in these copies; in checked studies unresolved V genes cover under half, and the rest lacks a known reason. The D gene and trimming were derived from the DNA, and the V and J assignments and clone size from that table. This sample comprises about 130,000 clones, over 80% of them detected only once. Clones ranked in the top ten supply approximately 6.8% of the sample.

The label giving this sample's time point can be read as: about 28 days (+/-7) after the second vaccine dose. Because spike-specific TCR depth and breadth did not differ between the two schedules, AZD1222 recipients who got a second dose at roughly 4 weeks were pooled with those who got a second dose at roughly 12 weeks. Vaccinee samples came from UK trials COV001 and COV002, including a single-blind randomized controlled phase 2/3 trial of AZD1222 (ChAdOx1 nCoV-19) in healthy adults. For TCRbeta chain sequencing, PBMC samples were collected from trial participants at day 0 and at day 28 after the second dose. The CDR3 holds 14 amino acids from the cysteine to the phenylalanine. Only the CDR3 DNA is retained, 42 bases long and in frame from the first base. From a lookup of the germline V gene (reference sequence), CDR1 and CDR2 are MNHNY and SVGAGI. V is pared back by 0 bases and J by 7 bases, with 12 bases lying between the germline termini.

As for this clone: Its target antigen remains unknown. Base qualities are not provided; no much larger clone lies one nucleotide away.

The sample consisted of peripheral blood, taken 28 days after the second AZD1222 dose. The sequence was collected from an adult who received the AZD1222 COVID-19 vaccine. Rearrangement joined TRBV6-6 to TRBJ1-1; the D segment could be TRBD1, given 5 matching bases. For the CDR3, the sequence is CASSYSGLQSEAFF. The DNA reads TGTGCCAGCAGTTACTCGGGGCTACAGAGTGAAGCTTTCTTT.